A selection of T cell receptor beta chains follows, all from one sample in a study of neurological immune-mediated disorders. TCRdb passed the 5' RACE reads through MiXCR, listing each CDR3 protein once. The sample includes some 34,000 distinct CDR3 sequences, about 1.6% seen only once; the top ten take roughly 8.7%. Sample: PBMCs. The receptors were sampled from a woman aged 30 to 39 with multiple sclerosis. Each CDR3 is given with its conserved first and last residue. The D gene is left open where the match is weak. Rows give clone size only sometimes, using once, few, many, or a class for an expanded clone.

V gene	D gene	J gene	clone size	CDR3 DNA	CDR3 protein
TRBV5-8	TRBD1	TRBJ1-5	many	TGTGCCAGCAGCATAGGTATAAACAGGGGTAATCAGCCCCAGCATTTT	CASSIGINRGNQPQHF
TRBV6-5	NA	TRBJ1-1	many	TGTGCCAGCAGGACCGGGATCGTGAACACTGAAGCTTTCTTT	CASRTGIVNTEAFF
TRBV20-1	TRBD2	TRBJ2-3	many	TGCAGTGCCGAACTAGCGGGGGGGCCGGATACGCAGTATTTT	CSAELAGGPDTQYF
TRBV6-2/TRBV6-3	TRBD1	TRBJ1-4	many	TGTGCCAGCAGTAGGAACGGACAGGGGCTAAATGAAAAACTGTTTTTT	CASSRNGQGLNEKLFF
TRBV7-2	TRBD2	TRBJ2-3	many	TGTGCCAGCAGCTTTCATTCAGCGGGGGTTAGCACAGATACGCAGTATTTT	CASSFHSAGVSTDTQYF
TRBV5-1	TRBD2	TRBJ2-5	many	TGCGCCAGCAGCCAGGGGAGCGGGGGTGAGACCCAGTACTTC	CASSQGSGGETQYF
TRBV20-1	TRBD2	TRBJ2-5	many	TGCAGTGCGCCACCTGGGACTAGCGGGGGCGAGACCCAGTACTTC	CSAPPGTSGGETQYF
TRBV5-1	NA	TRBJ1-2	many	TGCGCCAGCAGCTTGGCCGGGACGGGACCTTATGGCTACACCTTC	CASSLAGTGPYGYTF
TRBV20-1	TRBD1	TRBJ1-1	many	TGCAGCCCCCGACAGGGGGGAACTGAAGCTTTCTTT	CSPRQGGTEAFF
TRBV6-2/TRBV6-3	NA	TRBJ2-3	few	TGTGCCAGCAGTTGGGCTAGTTTGGTGACAGATACGCAGTATTTT	CASSWASLVTDTQYF
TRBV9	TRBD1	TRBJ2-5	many	TGTGCCAGCAGCCTAGGACAGGGCAGTGTAAAAGAGACCCAGTACTTC	CASSLGQGSVKETQYF
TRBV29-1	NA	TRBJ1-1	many	TGCAGCGTCAGGGAGACTGAAGCTTTCTTT	CSVRETEAFF
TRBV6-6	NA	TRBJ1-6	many	TGTGCCAGCAGTTACGGGAGGGGGCCCCTCCACTTT	CASSYGRGPLHF
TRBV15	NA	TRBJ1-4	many	TGTGCCACCAGCAGAGGGACAGAGAATGAAAAACTGTTTTTT	CATSRGTENEKLFF
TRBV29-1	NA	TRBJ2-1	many	TGCAGCGTTGAAGACGGGGGCCCCTACAATGAGCAGTTCTTC	CSVEDGGPYNEQFF
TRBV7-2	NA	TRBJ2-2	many	TGTGCCAGCAGCTCCCTTGGGGGGAGTGGTGTCGGGGAGCTGTTTTTT	CASSSLGGSGVGELFF
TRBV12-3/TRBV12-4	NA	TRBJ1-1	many	TGTGCCAGCACCCCCTTAGGGTCGAACACTGAAGCTTTCTTT	CASTPLGSNTEAFF
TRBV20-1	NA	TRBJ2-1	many	TGCAGTGCTAGAAGGGAGGAGCAGTTCTTC	CSARREEQFF
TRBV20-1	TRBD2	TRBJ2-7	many	TGCAGTGCTCGGCTAGCGGGGGACCCCTACGAGCAGTACTTC	CSARLAGDPYEQYF
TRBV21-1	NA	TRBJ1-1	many	TGTGCCAGCAGCACCGCCGACAGGTCAGGGGTCAACACTGAAGCTTTCTTT	CASSTADRSGVNTEAFF
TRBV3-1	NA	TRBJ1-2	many	TGTGCCAGCAGCCACGGAAGCCTCTATGGCTACACCTTC	CASSHGSLYGYTF
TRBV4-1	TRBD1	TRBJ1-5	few	TGCGCCAGCAGCAAAGATGGGAGGGACAGGGGGCAGGCGAATCAGCCCCAGCATTTT	CASSKDGRDRGQANQPQHF
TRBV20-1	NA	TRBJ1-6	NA	TGCAGTGCTAGTCAGGGCGGTTCACCCCTCCACTTT	CSASQGGSPLHF
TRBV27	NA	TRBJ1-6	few	TGTGCCAGCAGTTTCGGGCGGGGTAACTCCTATAATTCACACCTCCACTTT	CASSFGRGNSYNSHLHF
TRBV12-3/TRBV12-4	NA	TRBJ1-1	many	TGTGCCAGCAGTTTGATACAGAACACTGAAGCTTTCTTT	CASSLIQNTEAFF
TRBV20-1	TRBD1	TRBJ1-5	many	TGCAGTGCTAGATCGGGACAGGGGGCGCGAAGCAATCAGCCCCAGCATTTT	CSARSGQGARSNQPQHF
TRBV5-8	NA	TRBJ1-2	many	TGTGCCAGCACCCGGACAGTTGACTACACCTTC	CASTRTVDYTF
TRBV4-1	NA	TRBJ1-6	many	TGCGCCAGCAGCCAGGGACTGAATAATTCACCCCTCCACTTT	CASSQGLNNSPLHF
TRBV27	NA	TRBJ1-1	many	TGTGCCAGCAGCCGCGTGTGGGACACTGAAGCTTTCTTT	CASSRVWDTEAFF
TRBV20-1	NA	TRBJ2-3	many	TGCAGTGCTAGTCCCGAGAAGGACAGCGGCACAGATACGCAGTATTTT	CSASPEKDSGTDTQYF
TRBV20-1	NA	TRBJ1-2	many	TGCAGTGCCCCCCCAGGGAACCACTATGGCTACACCTTC	CSAPPGNHYGYTF
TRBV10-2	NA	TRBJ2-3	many	TGCGCCAGTGCACACCAGACTCGACGCACAGATACGCAGTATTTT	CASAHQTRRTDTQYF
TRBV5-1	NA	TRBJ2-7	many	TGCGCCAGCAGCATTACCTCGGGGTCGTCCTACGAGCAGTACTTC	CASSITSGSSYEQYF
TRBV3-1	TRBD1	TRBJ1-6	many	TGTGCCAGCAGCCTCAGCGACAGGGGGGTAAATTCACCCCTCCACTTT	CASSLSDRGVNSPLHF
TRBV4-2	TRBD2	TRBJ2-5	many	TGTGCCAGCAGCCAAGATCAGAGCGGGGGCCTCTCTCGGTACTTC	CASSQDQSGGLSRYF
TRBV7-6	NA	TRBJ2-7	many	TGTGCCAGCAGCTTTCAACAGGGCTACGAGCAGTACTTC	CASSFQQGYEQYF
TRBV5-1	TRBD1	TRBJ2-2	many	TGCGCCAGCATACCGGGACAGGGGCGAACCGGGGAGCTGTTTTTT	CASIPGQGRTGELFF
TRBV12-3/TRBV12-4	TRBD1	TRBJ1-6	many	TGTGCCAGCAGGCTCCGGACAGGCTCCTATAATTCACCCCTCCACTTT	CASRLRTGSYNSPLHF
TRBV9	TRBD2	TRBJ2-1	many	TGTGCCAGCAGCGTACTCGCGGGGGGCCACAATGAGCAGTTCTTC	CASSVLAGGHNEQFF
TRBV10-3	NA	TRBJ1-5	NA	TGTGCCATCAGTGAGTCGGTTATCAGGGGACAGCCCCAGCATTTT	CAISESVIRGQPQHF
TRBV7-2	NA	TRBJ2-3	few	TGTGCCAGCAACCCGAGACGGGGTAGCACAGATACGCAGTATTTT	CASNPRRGSTDTQYF
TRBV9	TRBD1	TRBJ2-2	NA	TGTGCCAGCAGCGTAGATCAAGGGGGCAGCACCGGGGAGCTGTTTTTT	CASSVDQGGSTGELFF
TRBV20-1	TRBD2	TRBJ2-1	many	TGCAGTGCTAGAGATAGTAGAGCGGGGCTTAATGAGCAGTTCTTC	CSARDSRAGLNEQFF
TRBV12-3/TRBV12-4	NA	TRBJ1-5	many	TGTGCCAGCAGGGTCGGGAGCAGTCAGCCCCAGCATTTT	CASRVGSSQPQHF
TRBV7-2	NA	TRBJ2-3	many	TGTGCCAGCAGGGGACCAATCACAGATACGCAGTATTTT	CASRGPITDTQYF
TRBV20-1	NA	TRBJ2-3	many	TGCAGTGCTAGAGATCCCCGAAAGGCTGGGACTAGCACAGATACGCAGTATTTT	CSARDPRKAGTSTDTQYF
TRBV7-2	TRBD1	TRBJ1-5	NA	TGTGCCAGCAGCGTGACAGGGGTGGGCAATCAGCCCCAGCATTTT	CASSVTGVGNQPQHF
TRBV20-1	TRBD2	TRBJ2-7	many	TGCAGTGCTATCATAGCGGGGGCCTACGAGCAGTACTTC	CSAIIAGAYEQYF
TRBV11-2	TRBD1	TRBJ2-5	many	TGTGCCAGCAGCTCTATCCGGGACAGCCAAGAGACCCAGTACTTC	CASSSIRDSQETQYF